The 25 T cell receptor beta chains below all came from one sample that was sequenced in a study of metastatic and nonmetastatic thyroid tumors. Using MiXCR, TCRdb reanalyzed the PCR reads. The sample has approximately 50,000 clones; 20% are singletons. Until they underwent thyroid surgery, no patient had received any treatment. Sequenced sample: blood. The receptors originated from a female donor with papillary thyroid cancer or a benign thyroid nodule (not recorded which). Some clones in this sample may be carry-over from other donors' samples.

As regards this clone: One end of the junction does not line up with germline, which may come from a read error. The chain has TRBV28 and TRBJ1-2; possible D gene TRBD1, 5 bases. This CDR3 has 17 amino acids. Germline-derived CDR1 and CDR2 are MDHEN and SYDVKM. In DNA form, the CDR3 reads TGTGCCAGCAGGTTATTGATCGGGGCAGTGCGAAACTATGGCTACACCTTC. Protein sequence: CASRLLIGAVRNYGYTF.

The table lists this clone with many counts. The V and J genes are TRBV11-1 and TRBJ2-3; unclear D gene. Trimming pared 0 bases from V and 2 bases from J, leaving 12 bases between. The CDR3 contains 16 residues. The germline CDR1 and CDR2 sequences are SGHAT and FQDESV (reference sequence). The CDR3 here is CASSLAGGRYTDTQYF. The DNA for the CDR3 is TGTGCCAGCAGCTTAGCCGGTGGCAGATACACAGATACGCAGTATTTT.

This clone was detected many times. The chain carries TRBV6-1 and TRBJ1-5; D remains ambiguous. This CDR3 spans 11 amino acids. CDR1 is MNHNS, CDR2 SASEGT, per germline. Deletions cut 8 bases from V and 7 bases from J, with 9 bases between. CDR3 amino acids: CASGQEQPQHF. The CDR3 nucleotides read TGTGCCAGCGGTCAGGAGCAGCCCCAGCATTTT.

In this sample, this clone turned up many times. The genes are TRBV3-1 and TRBJ2-3, with D perhaps matching TRBD2 (6 bases). The germline CDR1 and CDR2 sequences are LGHDT and YNNKEL (reference sequence). V was pared by 3 bases and J by 4 bases, with 11 bases between. CDR3 length: 14 residues. CDR3 DNA: TGTGCCAGCAGCCACCCGACGGGAGCAGATACGCAGTATTTT. It encodes CASSHPTGADTQYF.

As to this clone: Being one base from a much bigger clone, this may be a read error. Within the sample, other DNA sequences also encode this same CDR3. The DNA of the CDR3 is TGCAGTGCTGATACAGGGGGTGGAGAGACCCAGTACTTC. This translates into CSADTGGGETQYF. This chain connects TRBV20-1 to TRBJ2-5; 8 positions match TRBD1. Germline assignment: CDR1 DFQATT and CDR2 SNEGSKA (reference sequence). The CDR3 is 13 amino acids. V dropped 5 bases and J dropped 4; count of bases not matched to a gene: 6.

This clone has ten or more counts. The chain combines TRBV9 with TRBJ2-7, with 7 bases fitting TRBD1. V shed 0 bases and J 1 base; nucleotides not matched to a gene: 1. Germline CDR1 reads SGDLS; CDR2 reads YYNGEE. CDR3 length: 14 residues. CDR3 protein: CASSVGDSSYEQYF. The DNA for the CDR3 is TGTGCCAGCAGCGTAGGGGACAGTTCCTACGAGCAGTACTTC.

Note on this clone: No conserved phenylalanine or tryptophan is present at the end of the CDR3, so a read error is the likely explanation. The limits of the CDR3 on the DNA are not certain, so only TCRdb's listed CDR3 is given. V gene TRBV7-2 combines with J gene TRBJ1-1; TRBD1, the table's D call, lacks a check against the DNA. Per the germline V gene, CDR1 is SGHTA and CDR2 is FQGNSA. Both ends counted, the CDR3 spans 15 residues. The CDR3: CASSSRDTRLTESFL.

This clone was detected many times. One base away lies a much larger clone, so this may be a sequencing read error. The V call is TRBV6-2 or TRBV6-3, the J call TRBJ1-1; D remains unclear. The CDR3 totals 15 residues. Germline-derived CDR1 and CDR2 are MNHEY and SVGEGT. The CDR3 sequence is CASSYLYSMNTEAFF. CDR3 DNA: TGTGCCAGCAGCTACTTATACAGCATGAACACTGAAGCTTTCTTT.

Points on this clone: A read error may produce the germline difference seen at one junction end. This chain uses TRBV11-2 with TRBJ2-7; 10 bases are a match to TRBD1. The CDR3 length is 16 residues. The germline V gene has CDR1 SGHAT and CDR2 FQNNGV. This chain's CDR3 is CASSFRQGARTYEQYF. CDR3 nucleotide sequence: TGTGCCAGCAGCTTCAGACAGGGGGCGCGGACCTACGAGCAGTACTTT.

Notes on this clone: Since a much larger clone is just one base distant, this may be a read error. V and J are TRBV11-1 and TRBJ2-1; unclear D gene. Germline values: CDR1 SGHAT, CDR2 FQDESV (reference sequence). Trimming took 1 base from V and 2 from J, leaving 12 bases between them. The CDR3 runs to 16 residues. The DNA for the CDR3 is TGTGCCAGCAGCTTAGAGGAGCTGGCTGCCTACAATGAGCAGTTCTTC. Translation gives CASSLEELAAYNEQFF.

This clone was recorded many times. The gene calls are TRBV7-2 and TRBJ2-7; 9 nucleotides match TRBD2. Germline V lookup: CDR1 SGHTA, CDR2 FQGNSA. V lost 5 bases and J lost 2; bases outside the gene matches: 7. The length of the CDR3 is 15 residues. The CDR3 region is CASSPRAGGTYEQYF. The DNA of the CDR3 is TGTGCCAGCAGCCCCAGGGCGGGAGGGACCTACGAGCAGTACTTC.

The J gene is TRBJ2-7, the V gene TRBV11-2; 9 bases line up with TRBD1. V lost 7 bases, J lost 1 base, and 14 bases stayed unmatched. Germline V CDR1 and CDR2: SGHAT, FQNNGV. CDR3 length: 17 amino acids. The CDR3 sequence is CASIFGGRGTGSYEQYF. CDR3 nucleotide sequence: TGTGCCAGCATCTTTGGGGGCCGCGGGACAGGGTCCTACGAGCAGTACTTC.

This clone was recorded at least ten times. The rearrangement joins TRBV20-1 to TRBJ1-1; D ambiguous. This CDR3 is 14 amino acids long. In germline, CDR1 is DFQATT, CDR2 SNEGSKA (reference sequence). V was clipped by 0 bases and J by 4 bases, with 12 bases between them. The CDR3 DNA reads as TGCAGTGCTAGAGATCAGGAGTTGAGCACTGAAGCTTTCTTT. It specifies CSARDQELSTEAFF.

This clone has only one observation. The J gene is TRBJ1-6, the V gene TRBV20-1, with D tentatively TRBD1 (6 bases). The CDR3 spans 14 residues. The germline V gene has CDR1 DFQATT and CDR2 SNEGSKA (reference sequence). The germline V and J ends were trimmed by 0 bases and 14 bases, with 17 bases remaining between them. CDR3 DNA sequence: TGCAGTGCTAGAGAGGACAGCCTTGGACGGGCCCTCCACTTT. Translated: CSAREDSLGRALHF.

This clone was seen ten or more times. V and J are TRBV18 and TRBJ1-2; D is unclear. Trimming cost V 0 bases and J 6 bases, with 8 bases left between them. Germline CDR1 reads KGHSH; CDR2 reads LQKENI. CDR3 length: 13 residues. For the CDR3, the DNA is TGTGCCAGCTCACCACCAGGGTGGAATGGCTACACCTTC. It yields the protein CASSPPGWNGYTF.

This clone is categorized as medium-sized. This rearrangement joins TRBV4-1 to TRBJ2-7; D ambiguous. The V gene lost 0 bases and the J gene lost 3 bases, with 12 bases spanning the gap. The CDR3 length is 15 residues. Germline CDR1 and CDR2: MGHRA and YSYEKL. This CDR3 is CASSQENRVYYEQYF. The CDR3 DNA reads as TGCGCCAGCAGCCAAGAGAATAGGGTCTACTACGAGCAGTACTTC.

Comments on this clone: The conserved phenylalanine or tryptophan is not found at the CDR3 terminus, so this likely reflects a read error. The chain couples TRBV20-1 to TRBJ2-7, with D unclear. The CDR3 loop spans 11 amino acids. CDR1 is DFQATT and CDR2 is SNEGSKA in the germline V gene (reference sequence). The V and J ends lost 5 bases and 6 bases respectively, with 11 bases between them. The CDR3 loop reads CSAAYLGEQYS. The CDR3 DNA reads TGCAGTGCTGCCTATCTGGGCGAGCAGTACTCC.

Only a few counts were recorded for this clone. Compared with germline, one end of the junction differs, possibly owing to a read error. The chain combines TRBV7-8 with TRBJ2-7, with D perhaps given as TRBD1 or TRBD2 (6 bases each). Germline V gene lookup returns CDR1 SGHVS and CDR2 FQNEAQ. The CDR3 consists of 12 residues. The CDR3 here is CASSFGGHDQYF. CDR3 DNA sequence: TGTGCCAGCAGCTTCGGGGGACACGATCAGTACTTC.

This clone was detected many times. The rearrangement links TRBV30 to TRBJ1-1, with 12 bases aligning to TRBD1. This CDR3 is 15 amino acids long. Germline assignment: CDR1 GTSNPN and CDR2 SVGIG (reference sequence). Losses at the gene ends were 3 bases for V and 7 bases for J; bases not matched to a gene: 9. This CDR3 reads CAWRNWGQGAREAFF. For the CDR3, the DNA is TGTGCCTGGAGGAATTGGGGACAGGGGGCCCGTGAAGCTTTCTTT.

A note on this clone: A single base separates this from a much larger clone, so it may be a read error. The rearrangement links TRBV4-2 to TRBJ2-5, with D perhaps TRBD1 or TRBD2 (5 bases each). V was trimmed by 10 bases and J by 5 bases, leaving 17 bases between them. The CDR3 has 13 amino acids. Germline V lookup: CDR1 LGHNA, CDR2 YNFKEQ. The CDR3 DNA sequence: TGTGCCATCAACCCGGGACCGGGGGAGACCCAGTACTTC. Its translation: CAINPGPGETQYF.

This clone was counted at least ten times. This chain links TRBV28 with TRBJ1-2; a weak D match, TRBD1 (6 bases). V dropped 0 bases and J dropped 7 bases, with 18 bases sitting between them. This CDR3 spans 16 amino acids. The V gene's germline CDR1 is MDHEN and CDR2 SYDVKM. As DNA, the CDR3 is TGTGCCAGCAGTTTATGGAGTACAGGGCAACAGAGTGGCTACACCTTC. The encoded protein is CASSLWSTGQQSGYTF.

This clone was recorded at least ten times. J is TRBJ2-2 and V is TRBV28; D is perhaps TRBD2 (5 bases). Looked up from germline, CDR1 is MDHEN and CDR2 is SYDVKM. CDR3 size: 15 residues. V lost 10 bases and J 2 bases, leaving 17 bases between the germline ends. The CDR3 region is CATSDRDPNTGELFF. CDR3 in DNA: TGTGCCACCTCGGATCGGGATCCCAACACCGGGGAGCTGTTTTTT.

This clone showed up just once. V and J are TRBV5-1 and TRBJ2-2; TRBD1 aligns across 10 bases. The germline CDR1 and CDR2 sequences are SGHRS and YFSETQ. The V gene end was trimmed by 0 bases and the J gene end by 10 bases; junction bases not matched to a gene: 9. The CDR3 runs 16 residues. The CDR3 DNA reads TGCGCCAGCAGCTTGGGCCTTAGACAGGGGGCCGTGGAGCTGTTTTTT. It specifies CASSLGLRQGAVELFF.

This clone was recorded many times. As DNA, the CDR3 is TGCAGTGCCACAGGGTCATCAGCTGGCACAGATACGCAGTATTTT. This gives the protein CSATGSSAGTDTQYF. The genes are TRBV20-1 and TRBJ2-3; TRBD1 is a possible D gene (6 bases). V shed 6 bases and J shed 1 base, with 17 bases lying between them. Per the germline V gene, CDR1 is DFQATT and CDR2 is SNEGSKA (reference sequence). This CDR3 has 15 amino acids.

In regard to this clone: A clone one base away is much larger, so this may be a read error. The V gene is TRBV7-2, the J gene TRBJ2-3, with D unresolved. Germline V gene sequence: CDR1 SGHTA, CDR2 FQGNSA. The V and J ends lost 5 bases and 7 bases respectively, with 13 bases between them. This CDR3 is 13 amino acids long. The CDR3 is CASSELVGNTQYF. The CDR3 DNA is TGTGCCAGCAGCGAATTGGTGGGGAATACGCAGTATTTT.